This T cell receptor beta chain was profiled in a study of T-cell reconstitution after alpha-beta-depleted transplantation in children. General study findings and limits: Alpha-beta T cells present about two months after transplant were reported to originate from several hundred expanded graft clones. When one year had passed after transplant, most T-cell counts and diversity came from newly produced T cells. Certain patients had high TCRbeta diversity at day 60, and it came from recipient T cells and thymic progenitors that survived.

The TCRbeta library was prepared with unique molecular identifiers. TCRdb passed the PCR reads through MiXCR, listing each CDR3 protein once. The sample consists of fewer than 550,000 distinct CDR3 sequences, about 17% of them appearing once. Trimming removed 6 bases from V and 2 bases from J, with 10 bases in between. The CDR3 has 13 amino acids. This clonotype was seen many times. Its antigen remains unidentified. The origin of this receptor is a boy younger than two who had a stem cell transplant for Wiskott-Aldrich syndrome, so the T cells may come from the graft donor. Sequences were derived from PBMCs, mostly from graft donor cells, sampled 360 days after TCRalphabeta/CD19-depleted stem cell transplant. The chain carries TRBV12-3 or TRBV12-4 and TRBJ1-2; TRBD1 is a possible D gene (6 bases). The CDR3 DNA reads TGTGCCAGCAGCGTAGACAGGAACTATGGCTACACCTTC. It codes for CASSVDRNYGYTF.